This T cell receptor beta chain was obtained from a study of post-analysis software for immune sequencing data. Study details: Relapsing-remitting, secondary progressive and progressive-relapsing forms made up the multiple sclerosis disease courses. Broader study findings: Controls showed lower frequencies than patients for roughly 5 TRBV segments, and TRBV5-6, TRBV5-1 and TRBV20-1 were among these.

The CDR3 runs to 13 residues. Trimming shortened V by 8 bases and J by 2 bases, and 10 bases separated the two germline ends. In germline, CDR1 is SGHDN, CDR2 FVKESK. Unique molecular identifiers featured in each of the TCR beta cDNA libraries. There were about 1 to 10 million T cells, and 400,000 to 650,000 cDNA molecules came from them. Each CDR3 protein is one row after TCRdb ran MiXCR on the PCR reads. The sample carries fewer than 850,000 distinct CDR3 sequences, about 27% recorded once. Concerning this clonotype: Its target is unknown.

V gene TRBV14 combines with J gene TRBJ2-1, with D uncertain. The TCR was taken from a girl aged 10-17 years with multiple sclerosis. The sample comprised blood. CDR3 protein: CASQAKPYNEQFF. The CDR3 DNA sequence: TGTGCCAGCCAAGCGAAGCCCTACAATGAGCAGTTCTTC.